The clone carrying this T cell receptor beta chain showed up just a few times. Its specificity is not known. The sample comes from a study of CD8 T cells in ankylosing spondylitis. Study-wide results and limits: Blood from ankylosing spondylitis patients appeared to carry a characteristic eight-variant TCR beta motif. Some of these motif variants have turned up before, in reports on reactive arthritis synovial fluid and blood.

With molecular barcodes, quantitative 5'-RACE was used to make the TCR beta libraries. MiXCR, run by TCRdb on the 5' RACE reads, gives a single entry per CDR3 protein. Of around 770,000 distinct CDR3 sequences in the sample, 15% to 20% were seen once. Sequencing was done on a sample of blood, either unsorted or a sorted T cell fraction (not recorded which). The origin of this receptor is a male donor with ankylosing spondylitis.

The CDR3 region is CASSLVPAGGPDTQYF. Here the CDR3 DNA reads TGTGCCAGCAGCTTAGTTCCAGCGGGAGGGCCGGATACGCAGTATTTT. The rearrangement links TRBV7-3 to TRBJ2-3; 10 nucleotides line up with TRBD2. Trimming at V came to 2 bases and at J to 6 bases, leaving 8 bases not matched to a gene. The CDR3 is made up of 16 amino acids. The germline V gene encodes CDR1 SGHTA and CDR2 FQGTGA.